Each of the 8 T cell receptor beta chains below was sequenced from the same sample in a study of blood T cells in healthy people across ages. The second PCR ran roughly 6 to 11 cycles with a sample-barcoded 5' primer and J-beta primers. From the 5' RACE reads, TCRdb called clonotypes with MiXCR, one entry per CDR3 protein. The table includes some 760,000 distinct CDR3 sequences, approximately 25% detected once. These data were likewise used in another study, on T cells of mothers and their children.

What was sequenced was blood. The receptor set was obtained from a boy aged 10-17 years in good health.

This clonotype has a handful of counts. The chain uses TRBV7-3 and TRBJ1-2; tentatively, D is TRBD1 (5 bases). Germline V gene lookup returns CDR1 SGHTA and CDR2 FQGTGA. Deletions cut 3 bases from V and 0 bases from J, with 11 bases between. The CDR3 is 15 amino acids. The CDR3 region has the DNA TGTGCCAGCAGCTTGGACGGACAAACTAACTATGGCTACACCTTC. It encodes CASSLDGQTNYGYTF.

This clonotype was recorded a few times. The CDR3 DNA reads TGTGCCAGCAGTATTAGCGGGGCCACCGGGGAGCTGTTTTTT. Translated, it gives CASSISGATGELFF. The chain employs TRBV12-3 or TRBV12-4 and TRBJ2-2, with 8 positions matching TRBD2. V lost 5 bases to trimming and J lost 4 bases; unmatched junction nucleotides: 3. The CDR3 contains 14 residues.

The chain combines TRBV10-3 with TRBJ2-1, with TRBD1 as a possible D gene (6 bases). CDR3 length: 12 amino acids. The germline V and J ends were trimmed by 6 bases and 8 bases, with 11 bases remaining between them. Germline V gives CDR1 ENHRY, CDR2 SYGVKD. The DNA of the CDR3 is TGTGCCATCAGGGGACAAGCGGATGAGCAGTTCTTC. Its translation: CAIRGQADEQFF.

The V gene is TRBV7-2, the J gene TRBJ2-5, with 9 bases lining up with TRBD2. Germline V gene sequence: CDR1 SGHTA, CDR2 FQGNSA. The CDR3 is 16 amino acids. V shed 1 base, J shed 1 base, and the junction held 4 bases outside the gene matches. CDR3 in DNA: TGTGCCAGCAGCTTAGTTAGCGGGGGTGTCCAAGAGACCCAGTACTTC. Encoded protein: CASSLVSGGVQETQYF.

This clonotype has only a few counts. V and J are TRBV29-1 and TRBJ2-5, with 7 bases lining up with TRBD2. The J call could be wrong; TRBJ2-1 is a better fit for the DNA end. Germline assignment: CDR1 SQVTM and CDR2 ANQGSEA. The CDR3 extends over 15 amino acids. The chain's CDR3 is CSAGSRRERHNEQFF. The CDR3 nucleotides read TGCAGCGCTGGTAGTCGGCGGGAGAGGCACAATGAGCAGTTCTTC.

There are a few counts of this clonotype. The chain joins TRBV20-1 to TRBJ1-6; D might be TRBD1 (5 bases). Trimming pared 3 bases from V and 7 bases from J, leaving 13 bases between. Germline loops: CDR1 DFQATT, CDR2 SNEGSKA (reference sequence). The CDR3 length is 14 residues. The CDR3 DNA is TGCAGTGCTAGCGGGGGAGGTGGGAATTCACCCCTCCACTTT. Its translation is CSASGGGGNSPLHF.

This chain joins TRBV6-2 or TRBV6-3 and TRBJ2-5; 7 bases match TRBD1. Germline V gene data show CDR1 as MNHEY and CDR2 as SVGEGT. Unmatched junction bases numbered 11, after V lost 5 bases and J lost 5 bases. This CDR3 has 15 amino acids. The CDR3 bases are TGTGCCAGCAGTACAGACAGGGCAAAGGCGGAGACCCAGTACTTC. It specifies CASSTDRAKAETQYF.

CDR3 DNA: TGCAGTGCTAGTCCTCGGGACAGGGGTCTTACCGGGGAGCTGTTTTTT. Protein sequence: CSASPRDRGLTGELFF. The J gene is TRBJ2-2, the V gene TRBV20-1, with 10 bases aligning to TRBD1. The trim removed 3 bases at V and 5 bases at J, leaving 9 bases unmatched. CDR3 size: 16 residues. Germline assignment: CDR1 DFQATT and CDR2 SNEGSKA (reference sequence).